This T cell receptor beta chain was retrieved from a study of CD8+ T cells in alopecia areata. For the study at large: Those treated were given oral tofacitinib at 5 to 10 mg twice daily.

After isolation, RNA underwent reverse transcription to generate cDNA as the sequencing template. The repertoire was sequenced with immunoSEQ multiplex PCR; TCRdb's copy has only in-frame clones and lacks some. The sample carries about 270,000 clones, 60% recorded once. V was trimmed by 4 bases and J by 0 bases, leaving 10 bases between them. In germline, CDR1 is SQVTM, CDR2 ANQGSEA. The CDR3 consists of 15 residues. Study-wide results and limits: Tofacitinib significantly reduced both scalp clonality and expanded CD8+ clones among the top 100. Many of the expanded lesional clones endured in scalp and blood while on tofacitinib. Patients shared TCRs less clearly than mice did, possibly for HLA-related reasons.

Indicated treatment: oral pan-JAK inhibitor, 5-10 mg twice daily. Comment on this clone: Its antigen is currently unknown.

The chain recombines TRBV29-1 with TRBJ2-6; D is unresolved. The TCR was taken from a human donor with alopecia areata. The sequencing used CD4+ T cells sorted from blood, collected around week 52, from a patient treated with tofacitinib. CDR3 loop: CSVAGLNSGANVLTF. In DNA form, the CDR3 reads TGCAGCGTTGCCGGGTTAAACTCTGGGGCCAACGTCCTGACTTTC.